This T cell receptor beta chain derives from a study of blood T cell repertoires in COVID-19. The CDR3 is 14 residues long. The germline V gene has CDR1 SGHRS and CDR2 YFSETQ. Deletions cut 5 bases from V and 4 bases from J, with 15 bases between. This table comes from immunoSEQ multiplex PCR, and its TCRdb copy is limited to in-frame clones, with some not included. This table has some 190,000 clones, around nine tenths appearing once. J is TRBJ1-2 and V is TRBV5-1; possibly TRBD1 for D (6 bases). Sequencing used peripheral blood. This receptor was taken from a man younger than 35 with active or convalescent COVID-19. This CDR3 is CASRTVQGGYGYTF. CDR3 coding DNA: TGCGCCAGCAGGACCGTACAGGGCGGCTATGGCTACACCTTC.